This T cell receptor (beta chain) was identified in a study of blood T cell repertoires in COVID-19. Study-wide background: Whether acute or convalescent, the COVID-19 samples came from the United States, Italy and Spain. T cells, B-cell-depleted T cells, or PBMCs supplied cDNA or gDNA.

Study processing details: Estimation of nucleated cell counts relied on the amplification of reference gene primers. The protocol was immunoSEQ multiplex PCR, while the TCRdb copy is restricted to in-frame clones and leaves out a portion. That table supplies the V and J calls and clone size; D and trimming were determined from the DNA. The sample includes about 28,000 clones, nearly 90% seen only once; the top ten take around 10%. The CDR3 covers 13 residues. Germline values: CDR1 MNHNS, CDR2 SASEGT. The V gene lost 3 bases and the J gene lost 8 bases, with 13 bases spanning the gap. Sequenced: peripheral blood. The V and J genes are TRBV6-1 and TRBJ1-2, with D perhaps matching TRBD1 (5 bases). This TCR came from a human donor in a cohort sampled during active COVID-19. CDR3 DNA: TGTGCCAGCAGTGAGGGGGGAGATTGGGGCTACACCTTC. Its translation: CASSEGGDWGYTF.